These 25 T cell receptor beta chains came from one sample sequenced in a study of vaccination and CD4 T cells after COVID-19. Treatment denoted: approximately 9-day PBMC culture with coronavirus spike peptide pools or control peptides (ViraFEST assay). Gathering of the CD4+ T cells, from the unexposed donor, took place before the COVID-19 pandemic (2011-2018). Once obtained from cultured CD4+ T cells, the DNA was sequenced using the Oncomine TCR Beta short-read assay. TCRdb fed the PCR reads into MiXCR, producing one record per CDR3 protein. Seen here are a few thousand distinct CDR3 sequences, around 40% observed once, and the top ten hold roughly 60%. For these receptors, no antigen is known. The sample taken for sequencing was CD4+ T cells from blood, cultured in vitro. These receptors were taken from a human donor in good health.

The gene calls are TRBV7-3 and TRBJ2-1; no firm D call. The CDR3 is 13 residues long. The ends were cut back, 1 base at V and 3 bases at J, with 4 bases in the middle. Germline loops: CDR1 SGHTA, CDR2 FQGTGA. The DNA for the CDR3 is TGTGCCAGCAGCTTAATCAGCTACAATGAGCAGTTCTTC. It yields the protein CASSLISYNEQFF.

The chain links TRBV20-1 to TRBJ2-7; D assignment may be TRBD1 or TRBD2 (5 bases each). V was pared by 2 bases and J by 3 bases, with 14 bases between. The CDR3 is 14 residues long. CDR1 DFQATT and CDR2 SNEGSKA come from the germline V gene (reference sequence). CDR3 sequence reads: CSARSGTIVYEQYF. The CDR3 DNA follows: TGCAGTGCTAGATCGGGGACCATTGTCTACGAGCAGTACTTC.

The chain's CDR3 is CASTRTGYEQYF. The CDR3 nucleotides read TGTGCCAGCACCCGGACAGGCTACGAGCAGTACTTC. The gene calls are TRBV2 and TRBJ2-7; 7 nucleotides agree with TRBD1. Germline V CDR1 and CDR2: SNHLY, FYNNEI. The CDR3 contains 12 residues. V shed 7 bases, J shed 3 bases, and the junction held 3 bases outside the gene matches. Combining the CDR3 with reference TRBV2 and TRBJ2-7 gives the whole variable domain EPEVTQTPSHQVTQMGQEVILRCVPISNHLYFYWYRQILGQKVEFLVSFYNNEISEKSEIFDDQFSVERPDGSNFTLKIRSTKLEDSAMYFCASTRTGYEQYFGPGTRLTVT.

This clonotype appeared a single time. This chain links TRBV20-1 with TRBJ2-7; 12 nucleotides agree with TRBD2. In germline, CDR1 is DFQATT, CDR2 SNEGSKA (reference sequence). V gave up 5 bases and J gave up 3 bases; unmatched junction bases: 5. The CDR3 length is 14 residues. The CDR3 region is CSAARLAGDYEQYF. DNA for the CDR3: TGCAGTGCTGCCCGACTAGCGGGAGACTACGAGCAGTACTTC.

This chain connects TRBV19 to TRBJ2-5; D is possibly TRBD2 (6 bases). V lost 6 bases and J lost 4, with 12 bases in between. Germline loops: CDR1 LNHDA, CDR2 SQIVND (reference sequence). The CDR3 covers 13 residues. CDR3 residues: CASRSQGGETQYF. The CDR3 DNA follows: TGTGCCAGTAGGTCCCAGGGAGGAGAGACCCAGTACTTC.

This clonotype appeared a few times. The V and J genes are TRBV7-2 and TRBJ1-5; 7 nucleotides align to TRBD1. Trimming removed 5 bases from V and 1 base from J; junction bases left unmatched: 5. CDR1 and CDR2 (germline): SGHTA, FQGNSA. This CDR3 is 15 amino acids long. CDR3 bases: TGTGCCAGCAGCCCGCAGACAGGGAGCAATCAGCCCCAGCATTTT. This gives the protein CASSPQTGSNQPQHF.

V gene TRBV7-2 combines with J gene TRBJ2-2; 9 nucleotides match TRBD2. Germline values: CDR1 SGHTA, CDR2 FQGNSA. This CDR3 region has 16 residues. J lost 2 bases, V lost 2 bases, and 3 bases had no gene match. The CDR3 loop reads CASSLSSGANTGELFF. The CDR3 region has the DNA TGTGCCAGCAGCTTATCTAGCGGGGCAAACACCGGGGAGCTGTTTTTT.

The chain is built from TRBV11-2 and TRBJ1-5, with D unresolved. This CDR3 is built from 16 residues. Trimming removed 0 bases at V and 2 bases at J, with 11 bases between. Germline CDR1 and CDR2: SGHAT and FQNNGV. The CDR3 bases are TGTGCCAGCAGCTTAGACCGGGATAGCGGCAATCAGCCCCAGCATTTT. This codes for CASSLDRDSGNQPQHF.

This clonotype was seen a handful of times. The V gene is TRBV19, the J gene TRBJ1-1; 9 bases agree with TRBD1. The CDR3 runs to 14 residues. The ends lost 6 bases at V and 5 bases at J; junction bases unmatched: 7. CDR1 is LNHDA, CDR2 SQIVND, per germline (reference sequence). CDR3 nucleotides: TGTGCCAGTAGCAGGACAGGGGTGAGGACTGAAGCTTTCTTT. Its translation: CASSRTGVRTEAFF.

The chain couples TRBV9 to TRBJ1-5; D is unclear. V lost 0 bases and J 9 bases, leaving 7 bases between the germline ends. The CDR3 runs 12 residues. CDR1 SGDLS and CDR2 YYNGEE come from the germline V gene. CDR3 nucleotide sequence: TGTGCCAGCAGCGTAGAGGGCGGGCCCCAGCATTTT. Encoded protein: CASSVEGGPQHF.

This chain joins TRBV6-1 and TRBJ1-5; tentative D call: TRBD1 (5 bases). V was trimmed by 5 bases and J by 3 bases, leaving 20 bases between them. CDR1 and CDR2 (germline): MNHNS, SASEGT. The CDR3 sequence is 17 residues long. As DNA, the CDR3 is TGTGCCAGCAGTCAGTATCGCGCCGCAGGGACCAATCAGCCCCAGCATTTT. Residues: CASSQYRAAGTNQPQHF.

The rearrangement joins TRBV18 to TRBJ2-2; D is unresolved. The V end lost 3 bases, the J end lost 6 bases, and 14 bases lay between the germline ends. The germline gives CDR1 KGHSH, CDR2 LQKENI. The length of the CDR3 is 15 residues. The CDR3 bases are TGTGCCAGCTCACCCCAGTCAGGAGTTGCCGGGGAGCTGTTTTTT. It specifies CASSPQSGVAGELFF.

This clonotype was picked up a small number of times. This chain connects TRBV10-3 to TRBJ2-7; D gene ambiguous. The germline V and J ends were trimmed by 3 bases and 3 bases, with 12 bases remaining between them. The CDR3 sequence is 14 residues long. Germline-derived CDR1 and CDR2 are ENHRY and SYGVKD. CDR3 bases: TGTGCCATCAGTGACGAACGACAATACTACGAGCAGTACTTC. As protein: CAISDERQYYEQYF.

This clonotype has more than one count but fewer than ten. The germline gene is not matched at one end of the junction; a read error may be the cause. V is TRBV24-1 and J is TRBJ2-7; D perhaps matches TRBD1 (6 bases). The germline gives CDR1 KGHDR, CDR2 SFDVKD. The length of the CDR3 is 17 residues. In DNA, the CDR3 is TGTGCCACCAGTGATTCCCCTAGGGACCGGGACACCTTACGTGGGGACTTC. Translation gives CATSDSPRDRDTLRGDF.

This clonotype has a handful of counts. This chain joins TRBV7-9 and TRBJ1-2; 9 positions match TRBD1. CDR3 length: 17 amino acids. V was pared by 1 base and J by 2 bases, with 8 bases of the junction left unmatched. Germline V gene lookup returns CDR1 SEHNR and CDR2 FQNEAQ (reference sequence). CDR3 protein: CASSLESTGGANYGYTF. CDR3 nucleotides: TGTGCCAGCAGCTTAGAATCTACAGGGGGCGCAAACTATGGCTACACCTTC. The full variable domain, with the rest looked up from reference TRBV7-9 and TRBJ1-2, is DTGVSQNPRHKITKRGQNVTFRCDPISEHNRLYWYRQTLGQGPEFLTYFQNEAQLEKSRLLSDRFSAERPKGSFSTLEIQRTEQGDSAMYLCASSLESTGGANYGYTFGSGTRLTVV.

The CDR3 here is CASSPRQGSSGANVLTF. The DNA for the CDR3 is TGTGCCAGCAGCCCGAGACAGGGGAGCTCTGGGGCCAACGTCCTGACTTTC. The V and J genes are TRBV9 and TRBJ2-6; TRBD1 agrees at 8 bases. CDR1 is SGDLS and CDR2 is YYNGEE in the germline V gene. CDR3 length: 17 amino acids. The J segment lost 0 bases and the V segment lost 4 bases, leaving 6 bases of the junction unmatched.

This clonotype was seen more than once but under ten times. This chain uses TRBV5-1 with TRBJ1-2; D call uncertain. Germline V gene sequence: CDR1 SGHRS, CDR2 YFSETQ. V lost 1 base, J lost 7 bases, and 14 bases lay in between. The CDR3 totals 14 residues. The CDR3 is CASSLTSGEGGYTF. The CDR3, as DNA: TGCGCCAGCAGCTTGACCTCCGGCGAAGGTGGCTACACCTTC. The full variable domain, in which reference TRBV5-1 and TRBJ1-2 provide the parts outside the CDR3, is KAGVTQTPRYLIKTRGQQVTLSCSPISGHRSVSWYQQTPGQGLQFLFEYFSETQRNKGNFPGRFSGRQFSNSRSEMNVSTLELGDSALYLCASSLTSGEGGYTFGSGTRLTVV.

This clonotype has only a few counts. CDR3 sequence: CASKRGANTGELFF. Written as DNA, the CDR3 is TGTGCCAGCAAGCGGGGGGCGAACACCGGGGAGCTGTTTTTT. This rearrangement joins TRBV7-2 to TRBJ2-2; 9 bases line up with TRBD2. CDR3 length equals 14 residues. Trimming removed 7 bases from V and 0 bases from J; junction bases left unmatched: 0. Germline V gives CDR1 SGHTA, CDR2 FQGNSA.

The V and J genes are TRBV15 and TRBJ2-1, with 13 bases that match TRBD2. J lost 2 bases, V lost 5 bases, and 18 bases had no gene match. Germline loops: CDR1 LNHNV, CDR2 YYDKDF (reference sequence). The CDR3 spans 21 residues. CDR3 protein: CATSSGPGLAGPKTTYNEQFF. In DNA form, the CDR3 reads TGTGCCACCAGCTCGGGTCCGGGACTAGCGGGACCTAAAACAACCTACAATGAGCAGTTCTTC.

V is TRBV19 and J is TRBJ2-1; D uncertain. This CDR3 is 14 amino acids long. Germline CDR1 LNHDA, CDR2 SQIVND (reference sequence). Trimming removed 2 bases from V and 1 base from J, with 6 bases in between. This chain's CDR3 is CASSISWSYNEQFF. CDR3 in DNA: TGTGCCAGTAGTATATCTTGGTCCTACAATGAGCAGTTCTTC.

V and J are TRBV6-2 or TRBV6-3 and TRBJ2-7; D remains unclear. With 2 bases removed from V and 7 bases from J, the gap between germline ends came to 9 bases. In germline, CDR1 is MNHEY, CDR2 SVGEGT. This CDR3 is 12 amino acids long. The CDR3 here is CASSYLQREQYF. The CDR3 DNA is TGTGCCAGCAGTTACCTACAGCGAGAGCAGTACTTC.

A few counts support this clonotype. The chain recombines TRBV7-3 with TRBJ2-7, with TRBD1 matching 7 bases. The V and J ends lost 2 bases and 7 bases, in that order; junction bases with no gene match: 5. The germline V gene has CDR1 SGHTA and CDR2 FQGTGA. This CDR3 has 13 residues. The CDR3 DNA follows: TGTGCCAGCAGCTTAGGACAGGCCGAGGAGCAGTACTTC. Translation gives CASSLGQAEEQYF.

This sequence joins TRBV18 and TRBJ1-2; the match to TRBD1 covers 11 bases. In germline, CDR1 is KGHSH, CDR2 LQKENI. This CDR3 is 16 amino acids long. V was clipped by 4 bases and J by 3 bases; unmatched bases: 7. The CDR3 sequence: CASSQSRTGGHYGYTF. The CDR3, as DNA: TGTGCCAGCTCACAATCACGGACAGGGGGCCACTATGGCTACACCTTC.

The gene calls are TRBV12-3 or TRBV12-4 and TRBJ1-5, with 8 bases lining up with TRBD1. Losses at the gene ends were 6 bases for V and 7 bases for J; bases not matched to a gene: 8. CDR3 length: 14 residues. In DNA form, the CDR3 reads TGTGCCAGCAGCGCTCAGGGGGCTGGGCAGCCCCAGCATTTT. Amino acid sequence: CASSAQGAGQPQHF.

The chain recombines TRBV7-9 with TRBJ1-1, with 7 bases matching TRBD1. Losses at the gene ends were 4 bases for V and 8 bases for J; bases not matched to a gene: 4. Germline CDR1 reads SEHNR; CDR2 reads FQNEAQ (reference sequence). The CDR3 sequence is 12 residues long. The CDR3 DNA follows: TGTGCCAGCAGCTACACGGACAGGGAAGCTTTCTTT. It translates to CASSYTDREAFF.